The 19 T cell receptor beta chains below were found in one sample sequenced in a study of OX40 agonist ivuxolimab in advanced cancers. The table came from immunoSEQ multiplex PCR; TCRdb's copy has only in-frame clones and leaves some out. Of some 60,000 clones listed, over 80% are singletons. The sample in question was CD4+ or CD8+ T cells sorted from blood, obtained in a trial of the OX40 agonist ivuxolimab. These TCRs come from an adult with an advanced solid tumor such as melanoma, head and neck, liver or kidney cancer.

This clone appeared a single time. The chain employs TRBV6-6 and TRBJ2-7; no reliable D call. Per the germline V gene, CDR1 is MNHNY and CDR2 is SVGAGI (reference sequence). V was cut by 0 bases and J by 0 bases, with 9 bases left in between. This CDR3 region has 15 residues. DNA for the CDR3: TGTGCCAGCAGTTACTCGGAGCTACCCTCCTACGAGCAGTACTTC. It specifies CASSYSELPSYEQYF.

The chain has TRBV9 and TRBJ2-1; D ambiguous. Germline CDR1 and CDR2: SGDLS and YYNGEE. Trimming stripped 0 bases from V and 2 bases from J, with 6 bases between. The CDR3 runs to 14 residues. The CDR3 region is CASSVAGTYNEQFF. For the CDR3, the DNA is TGTGCCAGCAGCGTAGCAGGAACCTACAATGAGCAGTTCTTC.

The chain carries TRBV28 and TRBJ2-1; D ambiguous. Germline V CDR1 and CDR2: MDHEN, SYDVKM. The CDR3 totals 15 residues. Trimming took 3 bases from V and 5 from J, leaving 14 bases between them. The CDR3 sequence: CASSFGVGTHNEQFF. The CDR3 DNA is TGTGCCAGCAGTTTCGGCGTGGGTACCCACAATGAGCAGTTCTTC.

The genes are TRBV4-2 and TRBJ2-7; TRBD2 might be the D (7 bases). The CDR3 totals 16 residues. Trimming stripped 3 bases from V and 2 bases from J, with 17 bases between. The germline V gene has CDR1 LGHNA and CDR2 YNFKEQ. The DNA of the CDR3 is TGTGCCAGCAGCCACGCGGGGGCGGGAGAACCCTACGAGCAGTACTTC. Translation: CASSHAGAGEPYEQYF.

This clone was seen only once. The V call is TRBV28, the J call TRBJ2-5; tentative D call: TRBD1 (6 bases). The CDR3 sequence is 15 residues long. Trimming shortened V by 3 bases and J by 5 bases, and 16 bases separated the two germline ends. Germline CDR1 and CDR2: MDHEN and SYDVKM. CDR3 region: CASSLGRGELETQYF. CDR3 nucleotides: TGTGCCAGCAGTTTGGGCAGGGGCGAACTGGAGACCCAGTACTTC.

The rearrangement uses TRBV7-8 and TRBJ2-7, with D hard to call. The germline gives CDR1 SGHVS, CDR2 FQNEAQ. The V end was cut by 4 bases, the J end by 0 bases, with 13 bases between. The CDR3 totals 15 residues. The CDR3 nucleotides are TGTGCCAGCAGCTGGGCTCGTCTTCTCTCCTACGAGCAGTACTTC. Its translation is CASSWARLLSYEQYF.

The chain couples TRBV4-3 to TRBJ1-5; no firm D call. CDR1 and CDR2 (germline): LGHNA, YSLEER. The CDR3 runs to 15 residues. Trimming pared 1 base from V and 4 bases from J, leaving 11 bases between. CDR3 nucleotide sequence: TGCGCCAGCAGCCAAGGATGGGGAGGTAATCAGCCCCAGCATTTT. It encodes CASSQGWGGNQPQHF.

The chain couples TRBV28 to TRBJ2-7, with TRBD2 identical over 10 bases. CDR1 is MDHEN and CDR2 is SYDVKM in the germline V gene. The J segment lost 0 bases and the V segment lost 5 bases, leaving 7 bases of the junction unmatched. The CDR3 is made up of 16 amino acids. The CDR3 DNA reads TGTGCCAGCAGTCAACTGGGACTAGCGAGCTCCTACGAGCAGTACTTC. Residues: CASSQLGLASSYEQYF.

This clone was observed a handful of times. The chain uses TRBV19 and TRBJ1-5; 7 bases map to TRBD1. V trimming: 3 bases; J trimming: 2 bases; junction bases outside the gene matches: 7. In germline, CDR1 is LNHDA, CDR2 SQIVND (reference sequence). This CDR3 region has 16 residues. The CDR3 nucleotides read TGTGCCAGTAGTATTGTAGGGGGCGCGCGCAATCAGCCCCAGCATTTT. Translated: CASSIVGGARNQPQHF.

The gene calls are TRBV28 and TRBJ2-3, with 11 bases aligning to TRBD2. CDR3 length: 18 amino acids. V shed 2 bases, J shed 2 bases, and the junction held 9 bases outside the gene matches. CDR1 is MDHEN and CDR2 is SYDVKM in the germline V gene. For the CDR3, the DNA is TGTGCCAGCAGTTTAGAAGCTGGACTAGCGGGCCACACAGATACGCAGTATTTT. It codes for CASSLEAGLAGHTDTQYF.

The chain employs TRBV7-9 and TRBJ2-1; TRBD2 aligns across 7 bases. V trimming: 2 bases; J trimming: 2 bases; junction bases outside the gene matches: 3. The germline CDR1 and CDR2 sequences are SEHNR and FQNEAQ (reference sequence). The CDR3 consists of 15 residues. CDR3 sequence reads: CASSLMAGAYNEQFF. CDR3 DNA: TGTGCCAGCAGCTTAATGGCGGGAGCCTACAATGAGCAGTTCTTC.

The chain carries TRBV5-1 and TRBJ2-1, with 7 bases fitting TRBD1. Germline V gene lookup returns CDR1 SGHRS and CDR2 YFSETQ. After removal of 0 bases from V and 6 bases from J, the junction contained 0 bases not matched to a gene. This CDR3 contains 13 residues. The CDR3 DNA is TGCGCCAGCAGCTTGGCAGGGGGCAATGAGCAGTTCTTC. As protein: CASSLAGGNEQFF.

The rearrangement links TRBV15 to TRBJ2-1; D tentatively fits TRBD1 or TRBD2 (5 bases each). V lost 0 bases and J 8 bases, leaving 11 bases between the germline ends. The germline V gene has CDR1 LNHNV and CDR2 YYDKDF (reference sequence). There are 14 residues in the CDR3. CDR3 DNA sequence: TGTGCCACCAGCAGAGACAGGGTGGGGGATGAGCAGTTCTTC. Its translation: CATSRDRVGDEQFF.

V is TRBV11-2 and J is TRBJ2-1; D is undetermined. V lost 0 bases, J lost 0 bases, and 6 bases lay in between. Germline lookup yields CDR1 SGHAT and CDR2 FQNNGV. CDR3 length: 15 amino acids. The DNA for the CDR3 is TGTGCCAGCAGCTTAGACCAGAGCTCCTACAATGAGCAGTTCTTC. Protein product: CASSLDQSSYNEQFF.

The genes are TRBV6-5 and TRBJ2-1; D is possibly TRBD1 (5 bases). The length of the CDR3 is 13 residues. Per germline, CDR1 MNHEY and CDR2 SVGAGI. The V and J ends lost 0 bases and 9 bases respectively, with 9 bases between them. The CDR3 sequence is CASSYSQDTEQFF. The CDR3 DNA follows: TGTGCCAGCAGTTACTCACAGGATACTGAGCAGTTCTTC.

V is TRBV7-8 and J is TRBJ2-1; D is possibly TRBD2 (5 bases). This CDR3 comprises 16 residues. The V end was cut by 7 bases, the J end by 2 bases, with 18 bases between. CDR1 and CDR2 from the germline V gene are SGHVS and FQNEAQ. Here the CDR3 reads CASNPSRTSPYNEQFF. The CDR3 nucleotides read TGTGCCAGCAACCCAAGTAGGACTTCCCCCTACAATGAGCAGTTCTTC.

This clone occurred a few times. The chain couples TRBV28 to TRBJ2-7, with D maybe TRBD2 (5 bases). The CDR3 length is 15 residues. Germline V gene sequence: CDR1 MDHEN, CDR2 SYDVKM. The V gene lost 4 bases and the J gene lost 4 bases, with 17 bases spanning the gap. The CDR3 protein is CASSSPGYGGYEQYF. CDR3 nucleotide sequence: TGTGCCAGCAGTTCCCCGGGGTACGGTGGGTACGAGCAGTACTTC.

The rearrangement joins TRBV5-1 to TRBJ2-1; D could derive from TRBD1 or TRBD2 (5 bases each). The CDR3 totals 16 residues. The V end lost 5 bases, the J end lost 5 bases, and 20 bases lay between the germline ends. Germline V CDR1 and CDR2: SGHRS, YFSETQ. CDR3: CASSSQGGGLNNEQFF. The DNA for the CDR3 is TGCGCCAGCAGTTCGCAGGGCGGAGGTCTCAACAATGAGCAGTTCTTC. Combining the CDR3 with reference TRBV5-1 and TRBJ2-1 gives the whole variable domain KAGVTQTPRYLIKTRGQQVTLSCSPISGHRSVSWYQQTPGQGLQFLFEYFSETQRNKGNFPGRFSGRQFSNSRSEMNVSTLELGDSALYLCASSSQGGGLNNEQFFGPGTRLTVL.

The rearrangement links TRBV7-8 to TRBJ2-1; no clear D. The germline V gene encodes CDR1 SGHVS and CDR2 FQNEAQ. The V end lost 5 bases, the J end lost 0 bases, and 14 bases lay between the germline ends. The CDR3 is 16 amino acids. The CDR3 nucleotides are TGTGCCAGCAGCACCTCAGGCGTTCCCTCCTACAATGAGCAGTTCTTC. Its translation is CASSTSGVPSYNEQFF.